These 26 T cell receptor beta chains came from one sample sequenced in a study of T cell changes during pregnancy in multiple sclerosis. Data came from immunoSEQ multiplex PCR; TCRdb stores just in-frame clones and leaves some out. The sample contains under 60,000 clones, roughly 90% of which appear only once. The input for sequencing was CD4+ T cells from peripheral blood mononuclear cells, taken after pregnancy. The receptors were gathered from a female donor with multiple sclerosis, enrolled in a pregnancy study.

The rearrangement joins TRBV9 to TRBJ1-1, with D unclear. Trimming cost V 0 bases and J 1 base, with 16 bases left between them. The CDR3 extends over 17 amino acids. Germline lookup yields CDR1 SGDLS and CDR2 YYNGEE. The CDR3 loop is CASSVDPSPQENTEAFF. CDR3 DNA sequence: TGTGCCAGCAGCGTAGACCCATCCCCCCAGGAGAACACTGAAGCTTTCTTT.

This sequence joins TRBV29-1 and TRBJ2-7, with 7 bases that match TRBD2. The CDR3 totals 16 residues. Germline CDR1 and CDR2: SQVTM and ANQGSEA. V lost 6 bases and J lost 4; bases outside the gene matches: 18. For the CDR3, the DNA is TGCAGCGTGGGGGGGATCGGCGGGAGAGTCCCTTACGAGCAGTACTTC. This encodes CSVGGIGGRVPYEQYF.

V gene TRBV30 combines with J gene TRBJ1-1; no clear D. This CDR3 has 14 residues. V lost 0 bases and J 1 base, leaving 9 bases between the germline ends. Germline values: CDR1 GTSNPN, CDR2 SVGIG (reference sequence). The CDR3 DNA is TGTGCCTGGAGTGTAGGCAGAGGGAACACTGAAGCTTTCTTT. Translation: CAWSVGRGNTEAFF.

This rearrangement joins TRBV10-3 to TRBJ2-7, with 11 bases aligning to TRBD2. Germline loops: CDR1 ENHRY, CDR2 SYGVKD. CDR3 length equals 15 residues. The V and J ends lost 0 bases and 4 bases, in that order; junction bases with no gene match: 2. CDR3 loop: CAISESTSGTYEQYF. The CDR3 nucleotides are TGTGCCATCAGTGAGTCGACTAGCGGGACATACGAGCAGTACTTC.

Regarding this clone: Other DNA variants within this sample encode the same CDR3. This sequence joins TRBV5-1 and TRBJ2-3; D gene uncertain. Germline loops: CDR1 SGHRS, CDR2 YFSETQ. The V end was cut by 0 bases, the J end by 1 base, with 6 bases between. The CDR3 covers 14 residues. CDR3 nucleotide sequence: TGCGCCAGCAGCTTGGTGGCAGGCACAGATACGCAGTATTTT. Encoded protein: CASSLVAGTDTQYF.

The gene calls are TRBV4-1 and TRBJ1-1; TRBD1 aligns across 9 bases. Germline lookup yields CDR1 MGHRA and CDR2 YSYEKL. The CDR3 is 15 residues long. The V and J ends lost 2 bases and 1 base, in that order; junction bases with no gene match: 2. The CDR3: CASSQTGGPNTEAFF. Written as DNA, the CDR3 is TGCGCCAGCAGCCAAACAGGGGGCCCGAACACTGAAGCTTTCTTT.

The V and J genes are TRBV20-1 and TRBJ2-1, with 7 bases aligning to TRBD1. The germline V gene encodes CDR1 DFQATT and CDR2 SNEGSKA (reference sequence). Germline trimming cut 3 bases from V and 9 bases from J; bases unmatched to any gene: 2. The CDR3 extends over 11 amino acids. The CDR3 protein is CSARGQPEQFF. CDR3 bases: TGCAGTGCTAGGGGACAGCCTGAGCAGTTCTTC.

The V gene is TRBV10-1, the J gene TRBJ2-7; 11 nucleotides line up with TRBD1. This CDR3 region has 15 residues. CDR1 WNHNN and CDR2 SYGVQD come from the germline V gene (reference sequence). The J segment lost 7 bases and the V segment lost 0 bases, leaving 5 bases of the junction unmatched. The CDR3, as DNA: TGCGCCAGCAGTGAGTCAGGGACAGGGGGTCGGGAGCAGTACTTC. Its protein product is CASSESGTGGREQYF.

A remark on this clone: An end of the junction differs from the germline gene, which may be a read error. The V gene is TRBV7-3, the J gene TRBJ2-1; weak D call: TRBD1 (6 bases). This CDR3 region has 14 residues. The germline V gene has CDR1 SGHTA and CDR2 FQGTGA. CDR3 amino acids: CASSPSRRQVPLIF. In DNA, the CDR3 is TGTGCCAGCAGCCCCTCCCGAAGACAGGTCCCTTTAATCTTC. The entire variable domain, with the rest obtained from reference TRBV7-3 and TRBJ2-1, is as follows: GAGVSQTPSNKVTEKGKYVELRCDPISGHTALYWYRQSLGQGPEFLIYFQGTGAADDSGLPNDRFFAVRPEGSVSTLKIQRTERGDSAVYLCASSPSRRQVPLIFGPGTRLTVL.

This chain connects TRBV7-3 to TRBJ2-1; 8 bases agree with TRBD1. CDR3 size: 15 residues. The germline CDR1 and CDR2 sequences are SGHTA and FQGTGA. J gave up 5 bases and V 5 bases, and 8 bases lay outside the gene matches. The DNA of the CDR3 is TGTGCCAGCAGCCGACAGGGGCAATTTGACAATGAGCAGTTCTTC. This gives the protein CASSRQGQFDNEQFF.

This chain uses TRBV5-4 with TRBJ2-5, with TRBD1 identical over 9 bases. The CDR3 totals 14 residues. Germline CDR1 is SGHNT and CDR2 is YYREEE (reference sequence). The trim removed 2 bases at V and 3 bases at J, leaving 2 bases unmatched. The CDR3 nucleotides are TGTGCCAGCAGCTTACAGGGGGCAGAAGAGACCCAGTACTTC. This codes for CASSLQGAEETQYF.

This clone was counted once. CDR3 DNA: TGCGCCAGCAGCTTGTTGGCAGGGGGATCCTACAATGAGCAGTTCTTC. It yields the protein CASSLLAGGSYNEQFF. The chain uses TRBV5-1 and TRBJ2-1; 7 nucleotides match TRBD1. This CDR3 region has 16 residues. Unmatched junction bases numbered 5, after V lost 1 base and J lost 1 base. Per the germline V gene, CDR1 is SGHRS and CDR2 is YFSETQ.

The DNA of the CDR3 is TGTGCCAGCAAACTCTATGGCTACACCTTC. Encoded protein: CASKLYGYTF. The chain recombines TRBV28 with TRBJ1-2; no reliable D call. The CDR3 spans 10 residues. Germline CDR1 reads MDHEN; CDR2 reads SYDVKM. The V end was cut by 7 bases, the J end by 4 bases, with 4 bases between.

This clone has only one observation. The rearrangement joins TRBV9 to TRBJ2-7; weak D call: TRBD2 (6 bases). The CDR3 is 14 residues long. Between the trimmed V and J ends, which lost 4 bases and 3 bases, there was a span of 14 bases. The germline V gene encodes CDR1 SGDLS and CDR2 YYNGEE. The CDR3 sequence is CASSPRSGNYEQYF. Here the CDR3 DNA reads TGTGCCAGCAGCCCCCGTAGCGGAAACTACGAGCAGTACTTC.

CDR3 DNA sequence: TGTGCCAGCAGCTCAAGGGGCAGGAGCTCCTACGAGCAGTACTTC. Its translation: CASSSRGRSSYEQYF. The V gene is TRBV5-8, the J gene TRBJ2-7; possible D gene TRBD1, 5 bases. Trimming removed 3 bases at V and 0 bases at J, with 13 bases between. This CDR3 has 15 residues. The germline gives CDR1 SGHTS, CDR2 YDEGEE.

This clone was picked up one time. The J gene is TRBJ2-1, the V gene TRBV5-6, with TRBD2 matching 10 bases. Germline V gene lookup returns CDR1 SGHDT and CDR2 YYEEEE. With V trimmed by 4 bases and J by 0 bases, 7 bases remained unmatched. The CDR3 is made up of 17 amino acids. The CDR3 DNA is TGTGCCAGCAGCACTACCCGGACTAGCGGCTCCTACAATGAGCAGTTCTTC. It yields the protein CASSTTRTSGSYNEQFF.

The gene calls are TRBV2 and TRBJ1-2; D not resolved. V dropped 8 bases and J dropped 6 bases, with 10 bases sitting between them. This CDR3 has 11 amino acids. CDR1 is SNHLY, CDR2 FYNNEI, per germline. CDR3 sequence (DNA): TGTGCCAGCCAAATACCTAATGGCTACACCTTC. This gives the protein CASQIPNGYTF.

The chain joins TRBV2 to TRBJ2-3, with D perhaps matching TRBD1 (5 bases). This CDR3 contains 14 residues. Looked up from germline, CDR1 is SNHLY and CDR2 is FYNNEI. V lost 6 bases and J lost 5, with 15 bases in between. The CDR3 coding sequence is TGTGCCAGCAGACGGGCCTGGCAGGGAGATACGCAGTATTTT. It encodes CASRRAWQGDTQYF.

The CDR3 sequence: CASSWTSGSPQVANEQFF. The CDR3 nucleotides are TGCGCCAGCAGCTGGACTAGCGGGAGCCCTCAGGTGGCGAATGAGCAGTTCTTC. The chain carries TRBV5-1 and TRBJ2-1; 13 nucleotides line up with TRBD2. In germline, CDR1 is SGHRS, CDR2 YFSETQ. The V gene end was trimmed by 3 bases and the J gene end by 7 bases; junction bases not matched to a gene: 13. The CDR3 extends over 18 amino acids.

The rearrangement uses TRBV11-3 and TRBJ2-5; the match to TRBD2 covers 7 bases. In germline, CDR1 is SGHNT, CDR2 YENEEA. The length of the CDR3 is 15 residues. The ends lost 5 bases at V and 5 bases at J; junction bases unmatched: 11. CDR3 DNA: TGTGCCAGCAGCATCGGGACTACCAGTGGGGAGACCCAGTACTTC. As protein: CASSIGTTSGETQYF. Full variable domain (outside the CDR3, taken from reference TRBV11-3 and TRBJ2-5): EAGVVQSPRYKIIEKKQPVAFWCNPISGHNTLYWYLQNLGQGPELLIRYENEEAVDDSQLPKDRFSAERLKGVDSTLKIQPAELGDSAVYLCASSIGTTSGETQYFGPGTRLLVL.

V gene TRBV25-1 combines with J gene TRBJ2-3, with D possibly being TRBD2 (6 bases). The CDR3 totals 14 residues. Trimming stripped 4 bases from V and 4 bases from J, with 12 bases between. Germline values: CDR1 MGHDK, CDR2 SYGVNS. The CDR3 loop is CASSGLEGSDTQYF. As DNA, the CDR3 is TGTGCCAGCAGTGGACTAGAGGGATCAGATACGCAGTATTTT.

CDR3 nucleotides: TGCGCCAGCAGCTTGGAAGGTTTTGGACAGGAGCTTTATGGCTACACCTTC. Its protein product is CASSLEGFGQELYGYTF. The V call is TRBV5-1, the J call TRBJ1-2; 7 bases agree with TRBD1. V shed 0 bases and J 5 bases; nucleotides not matched to a gene: 13. The CDR3 spans 17 residues. Germline V gives CDR1 SGHRS, CDR2 YFSETQ.

The chain has TRBV7-9 and TRBJ1-1; tentative D call: TRBD1 (5 bases). CDR3 size: 14 residues. Germline loops: CDR1 SEHNR, CDR2 FQNEAQ (reference sequence). V was clipped by 5 bases and J by 2 bases, with 12 bases between them. CDR3 sequence reads: CASSLGHQNTEAFF. In nucleotides, the CDR3 is TGTGCCAGCAGCCTTGGACACCAAAACACTGAAGCTTTCTTT.

CDR3 sequence: CASSRQGVSPLSSYNEQFF. CDR3 in DNA: TGCGCCAGCAGCCGACAGGGGGTATCGCCCTTGAGCTCCTACAATGAGCAGTTCTTC. V and J are TRBV5-1 and TRBJ2-1; 9 bases map to TRBD1. After removal of 4 bases from V and 0 bases from J, the junction contained 14 bases not matched to a gene. The germline CDR1 and CDR2 sequences are SGHRS and YFSETQ. This CDR3 spans 19 amino acids.

A few counts support this clone. The chain is built from TRBV10-3 and TRBJ1-1, with TRBD1 as a possible D gene (5 bases). The length of the CDR3 is 13 residues. Germline V gene sequence: CDR1 ENHRY, CDR2 SYGVKD. Trimming took 6 bases from V and 1 from J, leaving 9 bases between them. The CDR3 loop is CAISLGQNTEAFF. The CDR3 DNA reads as TGTGCCATCAGCCTAGGACAGAACACTGAAGCTTTCTTT.

The chain couples TRBV11-3 to TRBJ2-1, with a tentative D call TRBD1 (7 bases). Germline values: CDR1 SGHNT, CDR2 YENEEA. V was trimmed by 4 bases and J by 6 bases, leaving 13 bases between them. The CDR3 covers 14 residues. In nucleotides, the CDR3 is TGTGCCAGCAGCTCCGCGGGACAGAGCAATGAGCAGTTCTTC. Protein sequence: CASSSAGQSNEQFF. The full variable domain, with the rest looked up from reference TRBV11-3 and TRBJ2-1, is EAGVVQSPRYKIIEKKQPVAFWCNPISGHNTLYWYLQNLGQGPELLIRYENEEAVDDSQLPKDRFSAERLKGVDSTLKIQPAELGDSAVYLCASSSAGQSNEQFFGPGTRLTVL.